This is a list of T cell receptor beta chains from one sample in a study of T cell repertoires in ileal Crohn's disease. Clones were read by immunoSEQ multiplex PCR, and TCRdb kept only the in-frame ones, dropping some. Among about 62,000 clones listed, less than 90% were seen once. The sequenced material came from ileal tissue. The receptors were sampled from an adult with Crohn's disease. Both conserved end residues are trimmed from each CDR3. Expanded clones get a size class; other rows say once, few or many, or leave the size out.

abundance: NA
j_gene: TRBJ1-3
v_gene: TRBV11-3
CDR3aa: ASSNPGQGEAGNTIY

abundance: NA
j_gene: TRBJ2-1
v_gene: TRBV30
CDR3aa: AWSRDLAGGEQF

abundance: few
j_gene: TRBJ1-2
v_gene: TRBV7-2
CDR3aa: ASSLTGGAIYGYT

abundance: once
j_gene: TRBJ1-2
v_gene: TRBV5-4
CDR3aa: ASSSETAIYGYT

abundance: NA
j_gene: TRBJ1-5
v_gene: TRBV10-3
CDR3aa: AISEGQGSVQPQH

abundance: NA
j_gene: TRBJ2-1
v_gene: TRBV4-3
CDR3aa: ASSQELAGVYNEQF

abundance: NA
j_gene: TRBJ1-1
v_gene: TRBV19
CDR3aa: ASSITGTNTEAF

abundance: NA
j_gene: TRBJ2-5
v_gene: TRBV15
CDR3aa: ATSRHRGGETQY

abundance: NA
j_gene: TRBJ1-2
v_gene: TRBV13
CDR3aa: ASSLGGLYGYT

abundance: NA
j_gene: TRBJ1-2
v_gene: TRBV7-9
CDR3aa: ASSLATGTYGYT

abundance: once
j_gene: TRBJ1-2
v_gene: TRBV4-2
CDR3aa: ASSQEGQEIYGYT

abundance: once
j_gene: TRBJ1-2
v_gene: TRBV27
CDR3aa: ASSSPYRGDGYT

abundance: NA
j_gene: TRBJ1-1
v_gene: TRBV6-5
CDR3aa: ASRDTGRTEAF

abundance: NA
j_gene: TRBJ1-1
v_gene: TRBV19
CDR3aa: ASSSGTGSSSAF

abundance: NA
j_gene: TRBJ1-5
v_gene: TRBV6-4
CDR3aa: ASSDSRPASPQH

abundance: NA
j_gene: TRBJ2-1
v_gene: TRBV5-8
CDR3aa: ASSLGGRAYNEQF

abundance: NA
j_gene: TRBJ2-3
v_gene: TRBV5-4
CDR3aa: ASSFSQGASDTQY

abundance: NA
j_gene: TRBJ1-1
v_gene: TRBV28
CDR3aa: ASSQQMNTEAF

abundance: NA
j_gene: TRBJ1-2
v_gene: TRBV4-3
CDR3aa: ASSQETELYGYT

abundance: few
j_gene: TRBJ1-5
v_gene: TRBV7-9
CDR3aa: ASSPTGGAGQPQH

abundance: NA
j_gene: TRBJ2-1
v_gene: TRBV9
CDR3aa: ASSARERSYNEQF

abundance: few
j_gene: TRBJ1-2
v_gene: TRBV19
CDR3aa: ASTWGPQGARYRGYT

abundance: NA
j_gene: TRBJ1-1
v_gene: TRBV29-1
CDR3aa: SVAYNRVGWRSTEAF

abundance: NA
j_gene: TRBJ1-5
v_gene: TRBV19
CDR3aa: ASRSGPYSNQPQH

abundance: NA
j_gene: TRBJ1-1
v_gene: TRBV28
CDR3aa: ASSPGSGGSTEAF

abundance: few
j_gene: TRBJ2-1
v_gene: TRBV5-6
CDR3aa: ASSFNFGYDGNEQF

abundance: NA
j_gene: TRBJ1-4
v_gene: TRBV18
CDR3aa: ASSPGTASGEKLF

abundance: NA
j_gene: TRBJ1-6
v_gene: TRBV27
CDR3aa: ASGRDRAFYNSPLH

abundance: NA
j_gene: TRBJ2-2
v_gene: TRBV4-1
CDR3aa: ASSQHLGGELF

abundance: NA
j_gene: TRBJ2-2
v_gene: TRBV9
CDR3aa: ASSPRTSPAGELF

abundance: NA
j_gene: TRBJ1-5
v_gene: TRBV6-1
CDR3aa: ASSDQGQGIQPQH

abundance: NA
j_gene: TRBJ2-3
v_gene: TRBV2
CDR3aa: ASSGGLGWTTDTQY

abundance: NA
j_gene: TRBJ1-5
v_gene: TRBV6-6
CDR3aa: ASRKDSSSNQPQH

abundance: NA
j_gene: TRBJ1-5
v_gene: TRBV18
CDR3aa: ASSPGQGNQPQH

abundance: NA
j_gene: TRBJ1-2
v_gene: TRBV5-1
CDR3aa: ASSPGQGVFSGYT

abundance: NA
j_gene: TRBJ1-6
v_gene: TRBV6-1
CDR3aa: ASKPRQGPPTPLH

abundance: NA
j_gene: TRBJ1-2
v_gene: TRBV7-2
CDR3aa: ASSLDNRSYGYT

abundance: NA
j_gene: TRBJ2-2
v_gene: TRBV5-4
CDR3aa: ASSADLNTGELF

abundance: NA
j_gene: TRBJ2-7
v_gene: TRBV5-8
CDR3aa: ASSGSKLERFWGEQY

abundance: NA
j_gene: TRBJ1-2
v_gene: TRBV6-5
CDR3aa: ASRDTVFGYT

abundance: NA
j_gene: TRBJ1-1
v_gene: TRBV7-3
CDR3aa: ASSQGVGSEAF

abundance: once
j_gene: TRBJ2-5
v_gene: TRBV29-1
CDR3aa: SALRQQETQY